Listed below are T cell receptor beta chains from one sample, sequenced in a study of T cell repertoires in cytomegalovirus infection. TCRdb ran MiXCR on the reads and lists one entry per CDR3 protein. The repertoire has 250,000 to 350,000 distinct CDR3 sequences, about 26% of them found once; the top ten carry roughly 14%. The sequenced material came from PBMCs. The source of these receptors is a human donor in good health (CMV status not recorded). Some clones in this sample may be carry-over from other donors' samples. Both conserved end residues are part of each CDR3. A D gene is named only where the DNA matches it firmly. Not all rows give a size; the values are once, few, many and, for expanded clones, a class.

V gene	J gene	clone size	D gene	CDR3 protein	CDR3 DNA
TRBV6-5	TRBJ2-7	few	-	CATGPSYEQYF	TGTGCCACTGGGCCATCCTACGAGCAGTACTTC
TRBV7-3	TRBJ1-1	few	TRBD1	CASSSAGIRPRDRSLNTEAFF	TGTGCCAGCAGCTCCGCCGGGATTCGTCCCCGGGACAGAAGTCTGAACACTGAAGCTTTCTTT
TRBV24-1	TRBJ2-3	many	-	CATSQSDTQYF	TGTGCCACCAGTCAGTCCGATACGCAGTATTTT
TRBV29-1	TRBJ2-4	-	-	CSVVGTGGYEYIQYF	TGCAGCGTTGTCGGGACTGGGGGATATGAGTACATTCAGTACTTC
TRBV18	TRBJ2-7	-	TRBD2	CASSPTSGRAHYEQYF	TGTGCCAGCTCACCGACTAGCGGGAGGGCCCACTACGAGCAGTACTTC
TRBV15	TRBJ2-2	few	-	CATSRLQSTGELFF	TGTGCCACCAGCAGACTGCAGAGCACCGGGGAGCTGTTTTTT
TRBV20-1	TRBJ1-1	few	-	CSGTDRPPEAFF	TGCAGTGGGACGGACCGGCCCCCTGAAGCTTTCTTT
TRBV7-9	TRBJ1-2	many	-	CASSPPGDNYGYTF	TGTGCCAGCAGCCCGCCCGGGGATAACTATGGCTACACCTTC
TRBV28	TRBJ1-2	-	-	CASSLLSGISGYTF	TGTGCCAGCAGTTTATTGTCAGGGATTAGTGGCTACACCTTC
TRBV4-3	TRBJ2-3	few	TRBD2	CASSQDHRLAGGRDTQYF	TGCGCCAGCAGCCAAGATCACCGACTAGCGGGAGGAAGAGATACGCAGTATTTT
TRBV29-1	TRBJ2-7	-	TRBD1	CSARGTDLYEQYF	TGCAGCGCCAGAGGGACAGATTTATACGAGCAGTACTTC
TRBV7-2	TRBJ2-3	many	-	CASSLVGTMTTTDTQYF	TGTGCCAGCAGCTTAGTGGGGACAATGACGACAACAGATACGCAGTATTTT
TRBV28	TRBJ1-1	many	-	CASSLGTGNMNTEAFF	TGTGCCAGCAGTTTGGGGACGGGAAATATGAACACTGAAGCTTTCTTT
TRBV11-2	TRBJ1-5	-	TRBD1	CASSLADRDQPQHF	TGTGCCAGCAGCTTAGCTGACAGGGACCAGCCCCAGCATTTT
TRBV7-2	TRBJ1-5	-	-	CASSFSNTNQPQHF	TGTGCCAGCAGCTTCAGCAACACCAATCAGCCCCAGCATTTT
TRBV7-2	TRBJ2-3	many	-	CASSFPWNTQYF	TGTGCCAGCAGCTTCCCATGGAATACGCAGTATTTT
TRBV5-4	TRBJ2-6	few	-	CASSADSGANVLTF	TGCGCCAGCAGCGCTGACTCTGGGGCCAACGTCCTGACTTTC
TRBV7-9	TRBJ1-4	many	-	CASSPGILSEKLFF	TGTGCCAGCAGCCCCGGGATCCTTTCTGAAAAACTGTTTTTT
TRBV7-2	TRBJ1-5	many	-	CASSLGRKSGGSNQPQHF	TGTGCCAGCAGCTTGGGACGTAAGTCGGGTGGTAGCAATCAGCCCCAGCATTTT
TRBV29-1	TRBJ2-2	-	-	CSVGGPANTGELFF	TGCAGCGTTGGAGGGCCCGCGAACACCGGGGAGCTGTTTTTT
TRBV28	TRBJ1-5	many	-	CASRGSRSNQPQHF	TGTGCCAGCAGGGGGAGTCGATCCAATCAGCCCCAGCATTTT
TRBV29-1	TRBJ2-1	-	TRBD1	CSVHRGSSYNEQFF	TGCAGCGTTCACAGGGGTTCTTCCTACAATGAGCAGTTCTTC
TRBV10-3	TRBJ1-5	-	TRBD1	CAISDGTGNNQPQHF	TGTGCCATCAGTGATGGGACAGGAAACAATCAGCCCCAGCATTTT
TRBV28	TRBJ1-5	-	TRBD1	CASSGTVNQPQHF	TGTGCCAGCAGTGGGACAGTAAATCAGCCCCAGCATTTT
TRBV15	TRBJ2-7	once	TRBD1	CATSGRQGLYEQYF	TGTGCCACCAGCGGGAGACAGGGATTATACGAGCAGTACTTC
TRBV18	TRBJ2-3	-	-	CASSPRITDTQYF	TGTGCCAGCTCACCACGGATCACAGATACGCAGTATTTT
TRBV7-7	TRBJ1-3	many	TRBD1	CASSKNRGREYTIYF	TGTGCTAGCAGCAAGAACAGGGGGCGAGAATACACCATATATTTT
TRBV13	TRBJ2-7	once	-	CASSFTQLYEQYF	TGCGCCAGCAGCTTCACCCAACTCTACGAGCAGTACTTC
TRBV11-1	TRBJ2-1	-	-	CASSFDRNEQFF	TGTGCCAGCAGCTTTGACAGGAATGAGCAGTTCTTC
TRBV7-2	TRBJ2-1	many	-	CASSFILRGGVPYNEQFF	TGTGCCAGCAGCTTCATTCTGCGCGGGGGCGTACCCTACAATGAGCAGTTCTTC
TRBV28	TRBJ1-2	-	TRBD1	CASSSGTGYLGYTF	TGTGCCAGCAGCTCAGGGACAGGCTATCTTGGCTACACCTTC
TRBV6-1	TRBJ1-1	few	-	CASVYIENTEAFF	TGTGCCAGCGTGTATATAGAGAACACTGAAGCTTTCTTT
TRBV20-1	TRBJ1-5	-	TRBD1	CSARQYGQAGTHQPQHF	TGCAGTGCTAGACAATACGGACAGGCGGGAACTCATCAGCCCCAGCATTTT
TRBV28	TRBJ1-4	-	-	CASSLWNEKLFF	TGTGCCAGCAGTTTATGGAATGAAAAACTGTTTTTT
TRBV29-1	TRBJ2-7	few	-	CSVRDNSYEQYF	TGCAGCGTCCGGGACAACTCCTACGAGCAGTACTTC
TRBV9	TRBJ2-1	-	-	CASSVAATSYNEQFF	TGTGCCAGCAGCGTAGCGGCGACCTCCTACAATGAGCAGTTCTTC
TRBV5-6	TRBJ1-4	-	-	CASSPVGTEKLFF	TGTGCCAGCAGTCCCGTGGGGACCGAAAAACTGTTTTTT
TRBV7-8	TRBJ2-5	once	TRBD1	CASSLDRRQGVRETQYF	TGTGCCAGCAGCTTAGATAGGAGGCAGGGGGTTCGAGAGACCCAGTACTTC
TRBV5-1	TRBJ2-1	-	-	CASSLAGLDNEQFF	TGCGCCAGCAGCTTGGCGGGCCTCGACAATGAGCAGTTCTTC
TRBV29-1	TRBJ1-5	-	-	CSAASGTYNQPQHF	TGCAGCGCCGCTTCCGGGACATATAATCAGCCCCAGCATTTT